This T cell receptor beta chain appears in the sequencing data of a study of graft-versus-host responses after intestinal transplantation. The protocol was immunoSEQ multiplex PCR, while the TCRdb copy is restricted to in-frame clones and leaves out a portion. The sample lists approximately 22,000 clones; under 50% were seen once. Plates contained about 200,000 CFSE-labeled responder cells and about 200,000 irradiated, violet-dye-labeled stimulator cells. At the end of the reaction, proliferating CFSE-low CD3+CD4+ and CD3+CD8+ responders were sorted. Germline assignment: CDR1 SGHTA and CDR2 FQGNSA. The CDR3 runs 14 residues. The V end was cut by 1 base, the J end by 11 bases, with 15 bases between.

The chain joins TRBV7-2 to TRBJ1-5; no reliable D call. The sample in question was alloreactive CD4+ T cells from a mixed lymphocyte reaction culture, obtained before intestinal transplant. Subset indicated: CFSE-low proliferating T cells sorted from roughly six-day pre-transplant mixed lymphocyte reaction (GvH or HvG direction). This receptor was obtained from a human patient who received an intestinal transplant. The CDR3: CASSLVGVTSSQHF. The CDR3, as DNA: TGTGCCAGCAGCTTAGTCGGGGTGACTTCGTCCCAGCATTTT.